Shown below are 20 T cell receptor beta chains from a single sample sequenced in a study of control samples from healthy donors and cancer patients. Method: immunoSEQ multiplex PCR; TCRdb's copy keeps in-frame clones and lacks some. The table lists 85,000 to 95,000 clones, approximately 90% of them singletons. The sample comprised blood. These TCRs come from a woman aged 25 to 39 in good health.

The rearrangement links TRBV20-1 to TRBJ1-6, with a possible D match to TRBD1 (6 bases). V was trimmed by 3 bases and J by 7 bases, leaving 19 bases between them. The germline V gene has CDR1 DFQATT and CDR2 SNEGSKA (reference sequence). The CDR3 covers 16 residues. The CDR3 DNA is TGCAGTGCTAGTATGGGTGGCAGGGGAAGAAATTCACCCCTCCACTTT. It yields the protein CSASMGGRGRNSPLHF.

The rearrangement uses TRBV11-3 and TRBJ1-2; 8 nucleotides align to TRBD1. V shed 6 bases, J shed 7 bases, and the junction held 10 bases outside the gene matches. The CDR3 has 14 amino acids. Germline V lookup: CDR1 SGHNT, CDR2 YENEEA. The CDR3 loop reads CASREDRASTGYTF. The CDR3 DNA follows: TGTGCCAGCAGGGAGGACAGGGCTTCTACTGGCTACACCTTC.

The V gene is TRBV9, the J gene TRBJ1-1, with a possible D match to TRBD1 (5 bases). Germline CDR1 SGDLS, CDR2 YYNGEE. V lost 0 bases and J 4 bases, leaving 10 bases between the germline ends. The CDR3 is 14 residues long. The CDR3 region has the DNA TGTGCCAGCAGCGTAGAGGTGGGGGGCACTGAAGCTTTCTTT. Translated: CASSVEVGGTEAFF.

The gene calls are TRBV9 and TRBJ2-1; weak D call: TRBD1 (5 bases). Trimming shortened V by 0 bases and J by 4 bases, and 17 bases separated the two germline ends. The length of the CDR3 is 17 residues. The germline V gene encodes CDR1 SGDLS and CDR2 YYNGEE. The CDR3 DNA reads TGTGCCAGCAGCGTAGGAGTTGGCAGGGTGAATTACAATGAGCAGTTCTTC. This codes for CASSVGVGRVNYNEQFF.

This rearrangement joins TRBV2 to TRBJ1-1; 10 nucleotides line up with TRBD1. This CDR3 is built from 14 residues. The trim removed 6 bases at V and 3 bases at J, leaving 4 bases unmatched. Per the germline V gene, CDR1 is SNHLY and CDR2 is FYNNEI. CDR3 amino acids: CASRLTGGHTEAFF. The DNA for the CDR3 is TGTGCCAGCAGACTGACAGGGGGCCACACTGAAGCTTTCTTT.

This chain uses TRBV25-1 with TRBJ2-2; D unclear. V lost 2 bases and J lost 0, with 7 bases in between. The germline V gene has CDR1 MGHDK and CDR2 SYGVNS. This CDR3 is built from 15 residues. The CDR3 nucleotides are TGTGCCAGCAGTGAACCGGCAGCGAACACCGGGGAGCTGTTTTTT. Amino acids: CASSEPAANTGELFF.

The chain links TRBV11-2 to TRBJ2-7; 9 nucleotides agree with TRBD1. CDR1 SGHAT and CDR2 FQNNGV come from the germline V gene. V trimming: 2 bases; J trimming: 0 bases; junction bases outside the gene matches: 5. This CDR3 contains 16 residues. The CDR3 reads CASSLIWTGVSYEQYF. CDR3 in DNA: TGTGCCAGCAGCTTAATCTGGACAGGGGTCTCCTACGAGCAGTACTTC.

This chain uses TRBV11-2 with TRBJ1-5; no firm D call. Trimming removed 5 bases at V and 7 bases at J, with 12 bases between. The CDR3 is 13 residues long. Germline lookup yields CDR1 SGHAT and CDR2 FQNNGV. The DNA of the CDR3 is TGTGCCAGCAGCCCCTCCCTAGAGCAGCCCCAGCATTTT. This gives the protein CASSPSLEQPQHF.

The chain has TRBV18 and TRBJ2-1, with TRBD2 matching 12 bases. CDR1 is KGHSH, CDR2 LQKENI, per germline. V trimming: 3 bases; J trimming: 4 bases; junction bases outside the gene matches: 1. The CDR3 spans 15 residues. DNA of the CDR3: TGTGCCAGCTCACCTACTAGCGGGGGGTACAATGAGCAGTTCTTC. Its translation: CASSPTSGGYNEQFF.

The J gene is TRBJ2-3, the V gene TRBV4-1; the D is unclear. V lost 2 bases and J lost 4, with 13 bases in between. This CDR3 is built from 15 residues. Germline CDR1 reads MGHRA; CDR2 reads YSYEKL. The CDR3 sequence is CASSQSGQVPDTQYF. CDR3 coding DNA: TGCGCCAGCAGCCAAAGTGGGCAGGTTCCAGATACGCAGTATTTT.

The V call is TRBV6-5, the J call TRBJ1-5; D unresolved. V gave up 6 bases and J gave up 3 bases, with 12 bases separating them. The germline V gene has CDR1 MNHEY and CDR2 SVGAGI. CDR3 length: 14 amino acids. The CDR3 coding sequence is TGTGCCAGCAGCCCCGGGCAAGTCAATCAGCCCCAGCATTTT. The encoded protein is CASSPGQVNQPQHF.

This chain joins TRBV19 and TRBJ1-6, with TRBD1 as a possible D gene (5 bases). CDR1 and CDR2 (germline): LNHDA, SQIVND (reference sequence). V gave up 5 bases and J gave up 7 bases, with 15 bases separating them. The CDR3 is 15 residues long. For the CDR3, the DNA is TGTGCCAGTAGTGCTACGGGACTGCCAAATTCACCCCTCCACTTT. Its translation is CASSATGLPNSPLHF.

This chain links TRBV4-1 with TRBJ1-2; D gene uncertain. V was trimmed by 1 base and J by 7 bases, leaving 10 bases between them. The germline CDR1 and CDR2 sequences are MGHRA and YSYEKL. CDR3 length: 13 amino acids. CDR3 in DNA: TGCGCCAGCAGCCAAGGACGGTCGTTTGGCTACACCTTC. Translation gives CASSQGRSFGYTF.

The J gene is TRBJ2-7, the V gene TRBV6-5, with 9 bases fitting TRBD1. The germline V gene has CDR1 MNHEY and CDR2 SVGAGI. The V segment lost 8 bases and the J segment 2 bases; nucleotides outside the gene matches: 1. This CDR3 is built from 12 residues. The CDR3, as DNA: TGTGCCAGCTGGACAGGGGCCTACGAGCAGTACTTC. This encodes CASWTGAYEQYF.

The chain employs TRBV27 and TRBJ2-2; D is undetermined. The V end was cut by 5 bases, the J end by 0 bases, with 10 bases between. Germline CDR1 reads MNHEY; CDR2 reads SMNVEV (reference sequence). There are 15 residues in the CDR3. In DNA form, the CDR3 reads TGTGCCAGCAGTCGGCTGGGCGCGAACACCGGGGAGCTGTTTTTT. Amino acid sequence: CASSRLGANTGELFF.

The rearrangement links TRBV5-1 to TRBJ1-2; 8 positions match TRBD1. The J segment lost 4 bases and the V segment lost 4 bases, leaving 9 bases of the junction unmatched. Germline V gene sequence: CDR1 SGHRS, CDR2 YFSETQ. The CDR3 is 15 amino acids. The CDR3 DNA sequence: TGCGCCAGCAGCCCCGGGACAGGAAGAGGCTATGGCTACACCTTC. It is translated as CASSPGTGRGYGYTF.

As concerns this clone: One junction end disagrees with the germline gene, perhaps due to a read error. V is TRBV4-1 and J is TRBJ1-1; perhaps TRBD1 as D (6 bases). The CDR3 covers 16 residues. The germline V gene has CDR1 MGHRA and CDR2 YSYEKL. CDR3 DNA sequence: TGCGCCACCAGCCGGCCGCCGACAGGCCCGAACACTGAAGCTTTCTTT. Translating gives CATSRPPTGPNTEAFF.

The CDR3 bases are TGCGCCAGCAGCTTGGGACATGAGACCTACGAGCAGTACTTC. Translation: CASSLGHETYEQYF. This chain uses TRBV5-1 with TRBJ2-7; D gene ambiguous. CDR1 is SGHRS and CDR2 is YFSETQ in the germline V gene. V was pared by 0 bases and J by 2 bases, with 9 bases between. CDR3 length: 14 residues.

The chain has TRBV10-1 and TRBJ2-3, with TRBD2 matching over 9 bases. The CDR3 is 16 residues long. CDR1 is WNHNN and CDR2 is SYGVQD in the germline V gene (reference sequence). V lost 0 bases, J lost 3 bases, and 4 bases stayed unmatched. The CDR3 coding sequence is TGCGCCAGCAGTGAGTCTCGCGGGAGGGCTACAGATACGCAGTATTTT. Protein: CASSESRGRATDTQYF.

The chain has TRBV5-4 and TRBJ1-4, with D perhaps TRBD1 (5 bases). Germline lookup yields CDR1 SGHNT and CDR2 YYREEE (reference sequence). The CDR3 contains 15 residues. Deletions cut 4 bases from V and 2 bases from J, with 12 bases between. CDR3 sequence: CASSAKGFTNEKLFF. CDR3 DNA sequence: TGTGCCAGCAGCGCGAAGGGGTTTACTAATGAAAAACTGTTTTTT.